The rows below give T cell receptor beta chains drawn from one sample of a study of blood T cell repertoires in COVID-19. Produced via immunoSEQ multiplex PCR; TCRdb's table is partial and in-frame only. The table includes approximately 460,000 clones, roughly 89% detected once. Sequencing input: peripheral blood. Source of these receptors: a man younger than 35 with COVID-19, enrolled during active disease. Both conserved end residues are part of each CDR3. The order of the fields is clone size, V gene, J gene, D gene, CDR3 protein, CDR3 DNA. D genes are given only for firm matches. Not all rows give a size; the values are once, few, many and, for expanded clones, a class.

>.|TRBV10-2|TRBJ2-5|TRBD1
CASSMDREETQYF
TGCGCCAGCAGCATGGACAGGGAAGAGACCCAGTACTTC
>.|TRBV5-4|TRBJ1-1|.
CASSPGGFGGTDEAFF
TGTGCCAGCAGCCCCGGGGGTTTTGGTGGAACCGATGAAGCTTTCTTT
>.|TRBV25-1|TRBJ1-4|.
CASSSGGGLGEKLFF
TGTGCCAGCAGTTCTGGCGGGGGATTGGGTGAAAAACTGTTTTTT
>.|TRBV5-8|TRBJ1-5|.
CASSLEAFTTNQPQHF
TGTGCCAGCAGCTTGGAGGCTTTTACTACCAATCAGCCCCAGCATTTT
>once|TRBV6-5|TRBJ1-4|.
CASSYRTATNEKLFF
TGTGCCAGCAGTTACAGGACAGCAACTAATGAAAAACTGTTTTTT
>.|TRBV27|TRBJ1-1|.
CASSFNGGGAFF
TGTGCCAGCAGTTTTAACGGTGGTGGAGCTTTCTTT
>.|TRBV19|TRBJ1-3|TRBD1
CASIGTGSGNTIYF
TGTGCCAGTATTGGGACAGGGAGCGGAAACACCATATATTTT
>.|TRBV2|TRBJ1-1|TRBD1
CASSSRTGGMNTEAFF
TGTGCCAGCAGTTCACGGACAGGGGGTATGAACACTGAAGCTTTCTTT
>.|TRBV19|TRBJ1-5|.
CASSKDTPFRNQPQHF
TGTGCCAGTTCGAAGGACACACCGTTTCGCAATCAGCCCCAGCATTTT
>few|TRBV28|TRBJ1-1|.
CASSSPRGQNTEAFF
TGTGCCAGCAGTTCCCCCCGGGGTCAAAACACTGAAGCTTTCTTT
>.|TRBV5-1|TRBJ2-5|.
CASSLGHDKETQYF
TGCGCCAGCAGCTTGGGACACGACAAAGAGACCCAGTACTTC
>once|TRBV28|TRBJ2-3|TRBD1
CASSLSGTGSTDTQYF
TGTGCCAGCAGTTTATCCGGGACAGGCTCCACAGATACGCAGTATTTT
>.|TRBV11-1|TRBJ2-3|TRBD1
CASSPGGTGGNTQYF
TGTGCCAGCAGCCCAGGAGGGACAGGGGGCAATACGCAGTATTTT
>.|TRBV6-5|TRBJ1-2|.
CASTGGEYGYTF
TGTGCCAGCACCGGAGGAGAGTATGGCTACACCTTC
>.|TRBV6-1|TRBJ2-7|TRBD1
CASSEPGGVYEQYF
TGTGCCAGCAGTGAACCAGGGGGCGTCTACGAGCAGTACTTC
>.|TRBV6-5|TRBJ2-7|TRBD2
CASRGEGRDEQYF
TGTGCCAGCCGGGGGGAGGGGCGCGACGAGCAGTACTTC
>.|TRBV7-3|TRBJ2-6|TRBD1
CASSLYGQGGLSGANVLTF
TGTGCCAGCAGCTTATACGGACAGGGGGGCCTCTCTGGGGCCAACGTCCTGACTTTC
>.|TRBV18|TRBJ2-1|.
CASSPPRGDNEQFF
TGTGCCAGCTCACCACCGCGGGGAGACAATGAGCAGTTCTTC
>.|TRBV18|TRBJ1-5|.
CASSPAGVGSNQPQHF
TGTGCCAGCTCACCAGCAGGGGTAGGGAGCAATCAGCCCCAGCATTTT
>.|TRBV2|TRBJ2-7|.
CASSQIHEQYF
TGTGCCAGCAGTCAAATCCACGAGCAGTACTTC
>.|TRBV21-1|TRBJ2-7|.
CAGQGKGEQYF
TGTGCCGGACAGGGGAAGGGCGAGCAGTACTTC
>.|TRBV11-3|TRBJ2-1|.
CASSLAAGRPRYNEQFF
TGTGCCAGCAGCTTAGCGGCGGGGAGGCCGAGATACAATGAGCAGTTCTTC
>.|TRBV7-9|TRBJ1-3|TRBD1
CASTRRARGPNSGNTIYF
TGTGCCAGCACCCGACGGGCCAGGGGGCCGAACTCTGGAAACACCATATATTTT
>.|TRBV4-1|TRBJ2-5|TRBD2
CASSPGLAGGTQYF
TGCGCCAGCAGCCCGGGACTAGCGGGGGGAACCCAGTACTTC
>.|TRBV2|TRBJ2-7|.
CASSDSGPAGEQYF
TGTGCCAGCAGTGACTCAGGGCCCGCGGGGGAGCAGTACTTC
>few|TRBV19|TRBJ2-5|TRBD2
CASSIGTSEQETQYF
TGTGCCAGTAGTATAGGGACTAGCGAGCAAGAGACCCAGTACTTC